The text below deals with one T cell receptor beta chain. Only in-frame clones appear in the TCRdb table, and some are missing; sequencing was by immunoSEQ multiplex PCR. Among approximately 240,000 clones listed, around 90% were seen once. This sample was included in a study of blood T cell repertoires in COVID-19. Study context: The United States, Italy and Spain supplied acute and convalescent COVID-19 samples.

CDR3 size: 15 residues. V gave up 4 bases and J gave up 8 bases, with 20 bases separating them. Germline V gene sequence: CDR1 SGHVS, CDR2 FQNEAQ. The rearrangement uses TRBV7-8 and TRBJ1-1; D is perhaps TRBD1 (5 bases). The receptor was isolated from a woman aged 25 to 39 with acute COVID-19. The sequenced material came from PBMCs or T cells enriched from blood (not recorded which). This chain's CDR3 is CASSSLPDRTYEAFF. For the CDR3, the DNA is TGTGCCAGCAGCTCGCTCCCCGATAGGACATACGAAGCTTTCTTT.